The sequence of this T cell receptor (beta chain) was determined in a study of T cells in Graves' hyperthyroidism and ophthalmopathy. For the diagnoses, clinical symptoms, serum thyroxine and TRAb, thyroid ultrasound and orbital computed tomography were used. In germline, CDR1 is SNHLY, CDR2 FYNNEI. The CDR3 runs to 14 residues. The V gene lost 0 bases and the J gene lost 1 base, with 7 bases spanning the gap. From RNA transcripts, TCR beta CDR3 regions were amplified. A first-round RT-PCR of the TCR CDR3 used the HTBI primer set. TCRdb recomputed calls from the multiplex PCR reads with MiXCR, one row per CDR3 protein. This table has around 690,000 distinct CDR3 sequences, 15% to 20% appearing once. This clonotype was recorded many times.

This chain links TRBV2 with TRBJ2-7, with D uncertain. The sequence came from a man aged 45-65 years with Graves' hyperthyroidism. Sequences were obtained from blood. The CDR3 DNA is TGTGCCAGCAGTGAAGCGCTTACGTCCTACGAGCAGTACTTC. Amino acid sequence: CASSEALTSYEQYF.